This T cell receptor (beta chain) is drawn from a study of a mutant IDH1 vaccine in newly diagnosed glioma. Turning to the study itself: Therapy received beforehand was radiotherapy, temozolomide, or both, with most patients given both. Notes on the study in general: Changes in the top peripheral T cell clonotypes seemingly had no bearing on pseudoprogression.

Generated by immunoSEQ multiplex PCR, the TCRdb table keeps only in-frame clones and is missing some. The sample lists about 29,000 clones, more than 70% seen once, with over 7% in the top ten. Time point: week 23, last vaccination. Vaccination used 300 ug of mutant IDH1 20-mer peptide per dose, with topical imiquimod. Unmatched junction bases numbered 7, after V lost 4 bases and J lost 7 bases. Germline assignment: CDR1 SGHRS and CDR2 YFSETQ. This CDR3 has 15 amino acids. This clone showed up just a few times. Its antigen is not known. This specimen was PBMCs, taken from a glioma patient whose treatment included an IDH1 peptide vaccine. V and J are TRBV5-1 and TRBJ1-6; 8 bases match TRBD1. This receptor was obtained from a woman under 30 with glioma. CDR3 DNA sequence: TGCGCCAGCAGCGGCCCAGGGGGCCAAAATTCACCCCTCCACTTT. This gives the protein CASSGPGGQNSPLHF.